The rows below give T cell receptor beta chains drawn from one sample of a study of blood T cell repertoires in COVID-19. The assay was immunoSEQ multiplex PCR, and TCRdb's table has in-frame clones only and misses some. The profile shows about 64,000 clones, under 80% of them singletons. The sample consisted of peripheral blood. These TCRs come from a human donor in a cohort sampled during active COVID-19. CDR3s leave out the opening cysteine and the closing phenylalanine or tryptophan. D genes are given only for firm matches.

cdr3_aa,v_call,d_call
ASSRTSGGNTEAF,TRBV4-3,-
ASSLGLRDEQY,TRBV28,-
ASSQDWAGGAGELF,TRBV4-2,TRBD2
ASSPPAGKHTGELF,TRBV18,-
ASRALDGSREQY,TRBV6-6,-
ASSSFGQSQH,TRBV7-9,-
ASSLSLGQGAGEAF,TRBV27,TRBD1
ASSPVSRNTEAF,TRBV18,-
ASSPTGGNTGELF,TRBV7-2,TRBD1
ASSLRTSGRWGLGNEQF,TRBV7-2,TRBD2
ASSLRPPAGGSPDTQY,TRBV4-1,TRBD1
ASARQGILGGYT,TRBV19,TRBD1
ASSFGSFDEQY,TRBV5-6,-
ASSLGGLTDTQY,TRBV7-2,-
ASSLDWTSGDLGETQY,TRBV4-1,TRBD2
ASSPGQPNQPQH,TRBV5-1,-
ASSQLAGADETQY,TRBV4-3,TRBD2
ASSLGPQGNTEAF,TRBV5-1,-
ASSQAEAGVRETQY,TRBV3-1/TRBV3-2,TRBD2
AIRTGVGEGTAEAF,TRBV10-3,TRBD1
ASSRDRETQY,TRBV18,TRBD1
ASSPGVAGGPSYEQY,TRBV7-2,TRBD2
ASSLQTSGRSSSYEQY,TRBV6-2/TRBV6-3,TRBD2
ASSLTGDTEAF,TRBV28,TRBD1
ASEVGRGGDYGYT,TRBV6-6,-
SVLIYSNQPQH,TRBV29-1,-
ASSEELGGVGNEQF,TRBV6-1,-
ATSTLTGSTDTQY,TRBV15,-
ASSSNDRKNTEAF,TRBV7-9,-
ASSRSPGTSGTSSSDTQY,TRBV4-2,TRBD2
ASSTGIEAF,TRBV19,-
ASSFAGVETQY,TRBV12-3/TRBV12-4,-
ATSVGGLIGYT,TRBV24-1,-
ASSPPGKGAF,TRBV28,-
ASSSFPGQGNQPQH,TRBV7-9,TRBD1
ASSPPSRGRTEAF,TRBV18,-
ASSLGQGYYEQY,TRBV18,TRBD1
ASSGTSSTYEQY,TRBV2,TRBD2
AWSAPTGTGIHEQY,TRBV30,TRBD1
ASSLRSARDGYT,TRBV5-1,-
ASSQVRRERLFKLGKNIQY,TRBV4-2,TRBD2
ASSIGGREYQETQY,TRBV11-2,TRBD2
ASSRPYRGGRNEKLF,TRBV21-1,-
ASSLGRLAGVNEQF,TRBV7-2,TRBD2
ASSETGGGYNEQF,TRBV6-4,TRBD1
ASSFPGRRGRVSGYT,TRBV7-2,-
SVAQGLVPYGYT,TRBV29-1,-
ASSLGTRRTTNEKLF,TRBV5-1,-
ASSSTGTSRNEQF,TRBV6-2/TRBV6-3,TRBD2
ASSAPRAGVNNSPLH,TRBV6-1,-
ASSQSGANVLT,TRBV11-2,-
AIRTGVRTYEQY,TRBV6-5,TRBD1
ASSDGQGRNEQF,TRBV6-4,TRBD1
ASSVAGGYLETQY,TRBV11-2,TRBD2